This T cell receptor (beta chain) was profiled in a study of identical twins. This CDR3 has 12 amino acids. The germline V gene encodes CDR1 SGHTS and CDR2 YDEGEE. Deletions cut 1 base from V and 8 bases from J, with 4 bases between. Each cDNA held unique molecular identifiers, and template switching gave it a universal primer site. TCRdb re-called the 5' RACE reads with MiXCR, one entry per CDR3 protein. Among about 530,000 distinct CDR3 sequences, roughly 15% were seen once, and the ten largest hold roughly 0.43%. This clonotype was observed a handful of times. The antigen remains undetermined. Healthy Caucasians supplied all donations. Study-level points and caveats: The presence of invariant MAIT and iNKT cells could partly confound analyses of zero-insertion sequences. Carriage of fewer insertions was seen in abundant cord blood beta clonotypes, whereas memory repertoires showed none.

The sample also formed part of further work on yellow fever vaccine responses in identical twins.

The sample was CD4+ T cells sorted from blood. The chain carries TRBV5-8 and TRBJ1-6; D not resolved. This sequence was found in a woman aged 18-29 years in good health. Here the CDR3 DNA reads TGTGCCAGCAGCTTGCGATATTCACCCCTCCACTTT. Translation: CASSLRYSPLHF.